This T cell receptor beta chain emerged from a study of shared clonotypes between healthy human individuals. Germline V lookup: CDR1 MNHNY, CDR2 SVGAGI (reference sequence). V lost 2 bases, J lost 6 bases, and 8 bases lay in between. CDR3 length: 12 residues. Those who donated were healthy HIV-negative adults, with no recent acute infections or vaccinations reported. Everyone who donated was a Caucasian adult who lived in Nashville, Tennessee. CD4+ cells underwent separation, giving CD45RA+ naive and CD45RA-negative memory subsets. At deep level, the assay was performed. The data were produced by immunoSEQ multiplex PCR, yet TCRdb's version contains in-frame clones alone and is incomplete. The sample shows more than 2 million clones, roughly 95% of them seen only once.

The TCR originated in a man aged 18 to 30 in good health. Sequencing was performed on naive CD4+ T cells sorted from blood. Noted subset: CD45RA+ positively selected. The rearrangement uses TRBV6-6 and TRBJ2-7; D not resolved. The CDR3 loop reads CASSYRPSEQYF. CDR3 bases: TGTGCCAGCAGTTACCGCCCAAGCGAGCAGTACTTC.